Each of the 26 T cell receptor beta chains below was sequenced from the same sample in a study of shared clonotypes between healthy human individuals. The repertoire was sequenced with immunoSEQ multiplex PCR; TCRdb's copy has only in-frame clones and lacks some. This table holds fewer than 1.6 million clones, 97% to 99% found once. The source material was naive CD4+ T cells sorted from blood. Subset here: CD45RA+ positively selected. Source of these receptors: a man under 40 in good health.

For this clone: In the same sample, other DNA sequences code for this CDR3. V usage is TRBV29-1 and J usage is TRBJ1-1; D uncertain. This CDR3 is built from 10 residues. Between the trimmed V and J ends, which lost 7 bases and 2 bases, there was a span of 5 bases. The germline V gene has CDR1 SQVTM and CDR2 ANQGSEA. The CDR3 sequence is CSALNTEAFF. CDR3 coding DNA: TGCAGCGCACTTAACACTGAAGCTTTCTTT. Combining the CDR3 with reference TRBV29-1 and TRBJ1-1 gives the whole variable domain SAVISQKPSRDICQRGTSLTIQCQVDSQVTMMFWYRQQPGQSLTLIATANQGSEATYESGFVIDKFPISRPNLTFSTLTVSNMSPEDSSIYLCSALNTEAFFGQGTRLTVV.

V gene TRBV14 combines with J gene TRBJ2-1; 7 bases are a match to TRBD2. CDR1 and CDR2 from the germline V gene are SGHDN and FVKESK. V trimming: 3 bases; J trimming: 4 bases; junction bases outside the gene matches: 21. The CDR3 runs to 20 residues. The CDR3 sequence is CASSHERSSGSRGIYNEQFF. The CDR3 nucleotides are TGTGCCAGCAGCCACGAGAGGAGTAGCGGGTCGCGGGGGATATACAATGAGCAGTTCTTC.

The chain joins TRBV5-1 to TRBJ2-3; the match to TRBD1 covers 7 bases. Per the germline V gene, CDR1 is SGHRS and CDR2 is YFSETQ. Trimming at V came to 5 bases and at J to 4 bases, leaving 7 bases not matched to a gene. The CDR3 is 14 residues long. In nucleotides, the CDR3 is TGCGCCAGCAGTCCCGGGACAGCCTCAGATACGCAGTATTTT. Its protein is CASSPGTASDTQYF.

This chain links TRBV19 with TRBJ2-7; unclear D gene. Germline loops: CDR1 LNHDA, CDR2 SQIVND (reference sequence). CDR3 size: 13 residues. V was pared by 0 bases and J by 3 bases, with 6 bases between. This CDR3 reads CASSIDRFYEQYF. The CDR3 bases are TGTGCCAGTAGTATAGACAGATTCTACGAGCAGTACTTC.

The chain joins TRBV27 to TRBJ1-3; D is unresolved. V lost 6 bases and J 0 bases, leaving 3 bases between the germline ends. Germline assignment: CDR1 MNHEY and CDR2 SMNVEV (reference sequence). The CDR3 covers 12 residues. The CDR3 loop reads CASSYSGNTIYF. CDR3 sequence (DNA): TGTGCCAGCAGCTACTCTGGAAACACCATATATTTT.

CDR3 coding DNA: TGTGCCAGCAGCGCCCGGGACTTGGCCTACGAGCAGTACTTC. Its translation is CASSARDLAYEQYF. The chain uses TRBV5-6 and TRBJ2-7, with D possibly TRBD2 on 6 matching bases. The germline gives CDR1 SGHDT, CDR2 YYEEEE. V was clipped by 4 bases and J by 2 bases, with 13 bases between them. The CDR3 extends over 14 amino acids. The full variable domain, with the rest looked up from reference TRBV5-6 and TRBJ2-7, is DAGVTQSPTHLIKTRGQQVTLRCSPKSGHDTVSWYQQALGQGPQFIFQYYEEEERQRGNFPDRFSGHQFPNYSSELNVNALLLGDSALYLCASSARDLAYEQYFGPGTRLTVT.

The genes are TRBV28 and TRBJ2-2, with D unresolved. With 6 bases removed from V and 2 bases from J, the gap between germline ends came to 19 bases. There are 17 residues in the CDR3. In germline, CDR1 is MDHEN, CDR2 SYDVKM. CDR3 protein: CASSSPGSPRNTGELFF. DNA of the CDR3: TGTGCCAGCAGCTCCCCCGGGTCCCCAAGAAACACCGGGGAGCTGTTTTTT.

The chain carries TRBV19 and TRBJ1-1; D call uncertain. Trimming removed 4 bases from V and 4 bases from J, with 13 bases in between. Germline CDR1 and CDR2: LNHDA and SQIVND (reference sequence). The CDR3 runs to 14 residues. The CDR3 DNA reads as TGTGCCAGTAGTAAAGCCTTAGGAAGCACTGAAGCTTTCTTT. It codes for CASSKALGSTEAFF.

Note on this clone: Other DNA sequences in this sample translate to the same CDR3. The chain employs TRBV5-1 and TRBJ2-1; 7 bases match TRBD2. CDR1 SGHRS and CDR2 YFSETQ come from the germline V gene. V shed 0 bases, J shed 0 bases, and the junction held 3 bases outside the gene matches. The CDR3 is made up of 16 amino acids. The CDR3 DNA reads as TGCGCCAGCAGCTTGGTGAGCGGGATCTCCTACAATGAGCAGTTCTTC. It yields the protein CASSLVSGISYNEQFF.

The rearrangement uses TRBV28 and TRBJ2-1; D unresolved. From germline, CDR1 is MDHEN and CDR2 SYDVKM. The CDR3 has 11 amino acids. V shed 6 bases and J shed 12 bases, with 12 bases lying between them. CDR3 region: CASSPPPGQFF. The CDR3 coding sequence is TGTGCCAGCAGCCCCCCCCCGGGGCAGTTCTTC.

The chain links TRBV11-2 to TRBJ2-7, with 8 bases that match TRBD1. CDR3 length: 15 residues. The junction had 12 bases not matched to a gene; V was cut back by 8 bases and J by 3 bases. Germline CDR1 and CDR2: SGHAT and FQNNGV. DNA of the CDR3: TGTGCCAGCCGGATCCCCGGGACAGGTGACTACGAGCAGTACTTC. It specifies CASRIPGTGDYEQYF.

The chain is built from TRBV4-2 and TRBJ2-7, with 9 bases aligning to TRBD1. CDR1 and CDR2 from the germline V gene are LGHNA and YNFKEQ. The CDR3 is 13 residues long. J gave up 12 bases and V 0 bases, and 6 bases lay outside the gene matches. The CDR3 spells CASSQEIQGAVYF. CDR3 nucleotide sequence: TGTGCCAGCAGCCAAGAAATACAGGGGGCAGTGTACTTC.

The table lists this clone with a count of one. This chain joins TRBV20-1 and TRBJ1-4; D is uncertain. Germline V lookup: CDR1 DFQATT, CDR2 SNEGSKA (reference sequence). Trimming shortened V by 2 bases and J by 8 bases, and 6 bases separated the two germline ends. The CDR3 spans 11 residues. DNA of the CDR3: TGCAGTGCTAGACTGGAAGAAAAACTGTTTTTT. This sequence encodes CSARLEEKLFF.

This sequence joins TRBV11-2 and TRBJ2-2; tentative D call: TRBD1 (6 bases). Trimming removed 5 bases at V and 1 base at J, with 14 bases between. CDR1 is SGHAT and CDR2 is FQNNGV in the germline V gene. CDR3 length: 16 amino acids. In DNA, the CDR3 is TGTGCCAGCAGCCCGCTGACAGGAATGAACACCGGGGAGCTGTTTTTT. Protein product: CASSPLTGMNTGELFF.

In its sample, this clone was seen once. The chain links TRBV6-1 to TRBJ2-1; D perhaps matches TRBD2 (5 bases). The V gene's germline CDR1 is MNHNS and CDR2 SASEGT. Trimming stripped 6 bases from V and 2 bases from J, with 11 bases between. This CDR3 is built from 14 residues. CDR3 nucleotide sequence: TGTGCCAGCAGGGCCGGGGAGACCTACAATGAGCAGTTCTTC. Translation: CASRAGETYNEQFF.

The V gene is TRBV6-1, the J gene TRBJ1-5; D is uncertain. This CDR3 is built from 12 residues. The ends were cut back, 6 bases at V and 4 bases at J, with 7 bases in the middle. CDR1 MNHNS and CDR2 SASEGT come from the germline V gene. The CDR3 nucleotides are TGTGCCAGCAGCATGATAAATCAGCCCCAGCATTTT. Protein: CASSMINQPQHF.

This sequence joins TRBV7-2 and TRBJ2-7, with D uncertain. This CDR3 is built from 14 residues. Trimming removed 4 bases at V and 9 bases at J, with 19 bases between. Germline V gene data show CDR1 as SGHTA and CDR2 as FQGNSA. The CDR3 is CASSSLADPQVQYF. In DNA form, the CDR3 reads TGTGCCAGCAGCTCCTTAGCCGACCCCCAGGTGCAGTACTTC. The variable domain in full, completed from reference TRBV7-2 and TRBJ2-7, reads GAGVSQSPSNKVTEKGKDVELRCDPISGHTALYWYRQSLGQGLEFLIYFQGNSAPDKSGLPSDRFSAERTGGSVSTLTIQRTQQEDSAVYLCASSSLADPQVQYFGPGTRLTVT.

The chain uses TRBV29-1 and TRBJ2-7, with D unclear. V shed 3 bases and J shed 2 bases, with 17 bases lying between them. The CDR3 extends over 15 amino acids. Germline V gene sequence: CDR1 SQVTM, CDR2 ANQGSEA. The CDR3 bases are TGCAGCGTTGATGATCCCGAACAGCCAACCTACGAGCAGTACTTC. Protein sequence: CSVDDPEQPTYEQYF.

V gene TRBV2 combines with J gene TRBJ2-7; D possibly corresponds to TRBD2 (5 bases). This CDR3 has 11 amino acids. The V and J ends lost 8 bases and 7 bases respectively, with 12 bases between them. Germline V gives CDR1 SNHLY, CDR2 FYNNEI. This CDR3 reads CASHVPGEQYF. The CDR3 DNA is TGTGCCAGCCACGTCCCGGGGGAGCAGTACTTC.

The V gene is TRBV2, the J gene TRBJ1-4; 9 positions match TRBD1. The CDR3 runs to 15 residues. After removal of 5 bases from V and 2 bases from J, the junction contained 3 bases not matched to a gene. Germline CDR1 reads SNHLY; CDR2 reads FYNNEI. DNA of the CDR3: TGTGCCAGCAGTAACAGGGGGCTCACTAATGAAAAACTGTTTTTT. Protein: CASSNRGLTNEKLFF.

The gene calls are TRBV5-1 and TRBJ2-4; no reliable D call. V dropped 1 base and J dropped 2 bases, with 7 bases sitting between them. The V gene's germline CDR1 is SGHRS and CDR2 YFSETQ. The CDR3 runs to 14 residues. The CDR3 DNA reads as TGCGCCAGCAGCTTGAGAGTTTCCAAAAACATTCAGTACTTC. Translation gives CASSLRVSKNIQYF. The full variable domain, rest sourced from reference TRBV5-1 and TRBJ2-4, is KAGVTQTPRYLIKTRGQQVTLSCSPISGHRSVSWYQQTPGQGLQFLFEYFSETQRNKGNFPGRFSGRQFSNSRSEMNVSTLELGDSALYLCASSLRVSKNIQYFGAGTRLSVL.

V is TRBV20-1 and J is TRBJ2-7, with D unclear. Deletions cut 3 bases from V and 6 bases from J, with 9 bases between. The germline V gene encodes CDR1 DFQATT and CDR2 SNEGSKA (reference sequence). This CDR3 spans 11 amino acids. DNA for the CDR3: TGCAGTGCTAGTCTGATAGGCGAGCAGTACTTC. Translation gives CSASLIGEQYF.

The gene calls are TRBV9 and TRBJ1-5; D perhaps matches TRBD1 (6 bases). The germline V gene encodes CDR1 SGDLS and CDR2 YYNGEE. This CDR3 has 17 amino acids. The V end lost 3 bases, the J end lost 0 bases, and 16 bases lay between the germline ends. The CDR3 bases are TGTGCCAGCAGCGCGGGCCGGGACACATTTAGCAATCAGCCCCAGCATTTT. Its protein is CASSAGRDTFSNQPQHF.

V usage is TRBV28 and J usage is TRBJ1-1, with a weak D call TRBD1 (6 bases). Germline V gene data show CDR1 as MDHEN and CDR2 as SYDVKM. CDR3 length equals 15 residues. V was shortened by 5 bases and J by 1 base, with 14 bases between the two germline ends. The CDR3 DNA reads TGTGCCAGCAGTCAATGGGACATCGGGAACACTGAAGCTTTCTTT. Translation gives CASSQWDIGNTEAFF.

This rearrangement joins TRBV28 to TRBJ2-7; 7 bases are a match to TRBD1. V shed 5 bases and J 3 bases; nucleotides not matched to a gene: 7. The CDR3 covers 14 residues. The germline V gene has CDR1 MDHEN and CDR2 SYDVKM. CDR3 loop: CASSVPRGIYEQYF. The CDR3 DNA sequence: TGTGCCAGCAGTGTTCCCAGGGGGATCTACGAGCAGTACTTC.

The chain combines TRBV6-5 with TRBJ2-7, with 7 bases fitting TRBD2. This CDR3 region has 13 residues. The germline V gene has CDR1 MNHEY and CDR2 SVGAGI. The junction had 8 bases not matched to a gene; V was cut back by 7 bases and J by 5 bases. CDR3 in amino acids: CASIPPGGDEQYF. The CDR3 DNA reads TGTGCCAGCATACCTCCGGGGGGAGACGAGCAGTACTTC.